This T cell receptor (beta chain) was sequenced for a study of neurological immune-mediated disorders. TCRdb reprocessed the 5' RACE reads with MiXCR, giving one entry per CDR3 protein. The table lists about 79,000 distinct CDR3 sequences, 13% to 15% of them singletons. There are many counts of this clonotype. The CDR3 runs 15 residues. Germline values: CDR1 MGHDK, CDR2 SYGVNS. V dropped 3 bases and J dropped 8; count of bases not matched to a gene: 9. The gene calls are TRBV25-1 and TRBJ2-1, with TRBD2 matching 8 bases. The sequence came from a woman aged 50 to 65 in good health. Sequences were obtained from PBMCs. In nucleotides, the CDR3 is TGTGCCAGCAGTGACCCGTCAGCGGGGGTGGATGAGCAGTTCTTC. It codes for CASSDPSAGVDEQFF.